These 2 T cell receptor beta chains share one sample of origin, sequenced in a study of control samples from healthy donors and cancer patients. Assay: immunoSEQ multiplex PCR; the TCRdb copy retains only in-frame clones and omits some. The data show 150,000 to 200,000 clones, around 90% seen once. Specimen: blood. These receptors all come from a woman aged 35 to 49 in good health.

The V call is TRBV27, the J call TRBJ1-1; 7 nucleotides agree with TRBD1. The CDR3 length is 17 residues. Germline V gives CDR1 MNHEY, CDR2 SMNVEV (reference sequence). V gave up 6 bases and J gave up 3 bases; unmatched junction bases: 16. This chain's CDR3 is CASSTPSDRVGDTEAFF. The CDR3 region has the DNA TGTGCCAGCAGCACACCTTCCGACAGGGTGGGGGACACTGAAGCTTTCTTT.

With respect to this clone: Other DNA sequences of this sample code for an identical CDR3. V gene TRBV27 combines with J gene TRBJ2-7; D possibly corresponds to TRBD2 (6 bases). This CDR3 contains 12 residues. V lost 3 bases, J lost 3 bases, and 6 bases lay in between. Germline CDR1 reads MNHEY; CDR2 reads SMNVEV (reference sequence). This CDR3 is CASSLGGYEQYF. DNA of the CDR3: TGTGCCAGCAGTTTGGGAGGCTACGAGCAGTACTTC.